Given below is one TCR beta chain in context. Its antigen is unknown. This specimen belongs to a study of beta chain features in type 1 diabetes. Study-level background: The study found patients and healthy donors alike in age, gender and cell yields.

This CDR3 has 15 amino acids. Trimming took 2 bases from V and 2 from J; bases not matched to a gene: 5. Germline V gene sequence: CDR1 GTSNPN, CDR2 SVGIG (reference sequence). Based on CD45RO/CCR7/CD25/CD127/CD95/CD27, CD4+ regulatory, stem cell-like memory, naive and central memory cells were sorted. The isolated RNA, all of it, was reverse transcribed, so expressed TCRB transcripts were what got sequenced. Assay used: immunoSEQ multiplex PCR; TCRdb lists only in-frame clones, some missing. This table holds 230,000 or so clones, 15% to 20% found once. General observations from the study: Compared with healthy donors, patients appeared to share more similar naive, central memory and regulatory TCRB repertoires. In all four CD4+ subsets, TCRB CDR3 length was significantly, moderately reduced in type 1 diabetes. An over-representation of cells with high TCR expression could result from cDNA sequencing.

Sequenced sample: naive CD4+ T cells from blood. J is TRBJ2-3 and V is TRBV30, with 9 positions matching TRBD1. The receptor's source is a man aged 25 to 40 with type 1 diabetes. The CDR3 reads CAWSPGQGTTDTQYF. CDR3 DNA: TGTGCCTGGAGTCCGGGACAGGGCACCACAGATACGCAGTATTTT.